Listed below are T cell receptor beta chains from one sample, sequenced in a study of CD8 T cells in Susac syndrome. TCRdb re-analysed the immunoSEQ multiplex PCR reads in MiXCR, keeping a single row per CDR3 protein. The sample records roughly 89,000 distinct CDR3 sequences, around 96% being singletons. The specimen sequenced was CD8+ T cells from PBMCs. Source of these receptors: a human donor with Susac syndrome. CDR3s include the opening cysteine and the closing phenylalanine or tryptophan. The D gene is left open where the match is weak. Size is stated for part of the rows, as once, few or many counts, or as a class when the clone is expanded.

>TRBJ1-5|-|-|TRBV28
CASTLNSANQPQHF
TGTGCCAGCACATTAAACAGTGCCAATCAGCCCCAGCATTTT
>TRBJ1-1|few|-|TRBV12-3/TRBV12-4
CASSFGNTEAFF
TGTGCCAGCAGTTTTGGGAACACTGAAGCTTTCTTT
>TRBJ2-5|-|TRBD2|TRBV12-3/TRBV12-4
CASSPGGDEETQYF
TGTGCCAGCAGCCCCGGGGGGGACGAGGAAACCCAGTACTTC
>TRBJ2-1|-|-|TRBV28
CASSFILVSEQFF
TGTGCCAGCAGTTTCATCCTTGTCTCTGAGCAGTTCTTC
>TRBJ2-5|few|TRBD2|TRBV28
CASSLLAGGETQYF
TGTGCCAGCAGTTTATTAGCGGGGGGAGAGACCCAGTACTTC
>TRBJ1-2|-|-|TRBV9
CASSVAPKGSNGYTF
TGTGCCAGCAGCGTAGCCCCTAAGGGAAGTAATGGCTACACCTTC
>TRBJ2-7|-|TRBD1|TRBV9
CASSVGFGTGIDEQYF
TGTGCCAGCAGCGTAGGTTTCGGGACAGGGATCGACGAGCAGTACTTC
>TRBJ2-7|-|-|TRBV2
CASGSGEQYF
TGTGCCAGCGGGTCCGGCGAGCAGTACTTC
>TRBJ2-7|-|TRBD2|TRBV5-4
CASSLASGSRYEQYF
TGTGCCAGCAGCTTGGCTAGCGGGAGCCGCTACGAGCAGTACTTC
>TRBJ2-1|-|-|TRBV20-1
CSASPRENYNEQFF
TGCAGTGCTAGCCCCCGGGAGAATTACAATGAGCAGTTCTTC
>TRBJ2-7|-|-|TRBV4-2
CASSQTRDSGAPEQYF
TGTGCCAGCAGCCAGACCCGGGACTCAGGGGCCCCCGAGCAGTACTTC
>TRBJ2-2|-|TRBD2|TRBV2
CASSEIPSGKNTGELFF
TGTGCCAGCAGTGAAATCCCGAGCGGGAAGAACACCGGGGAGCTGTTTTTT
>TRBJ1-2|-|-|TRBV6-1
CASSESGDYGYTF
TGTGCCAGCAGTGAATCAGGGGACTATGGCTACACCTTC
>TRBJ2-2|-|-|TRBV19
CASSTFLTGELFF
TGTGCCAGTAGTACTTTCCTCACCGGGGAGCTGTTTTTT